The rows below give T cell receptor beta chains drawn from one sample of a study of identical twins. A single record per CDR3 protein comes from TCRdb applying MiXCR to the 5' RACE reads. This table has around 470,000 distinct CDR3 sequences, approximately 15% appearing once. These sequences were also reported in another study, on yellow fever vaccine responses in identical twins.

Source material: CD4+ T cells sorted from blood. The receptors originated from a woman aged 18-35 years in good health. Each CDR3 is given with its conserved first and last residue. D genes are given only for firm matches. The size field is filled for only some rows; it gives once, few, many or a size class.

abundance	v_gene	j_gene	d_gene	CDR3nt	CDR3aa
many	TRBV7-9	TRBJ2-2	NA	TGTGCCAGCAGCCTAACAGGGTCCAACACCGGGGAGCTGTTTTTT	CASSLTGSNTGELFF
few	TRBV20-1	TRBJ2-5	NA	TGCAGTGCTAGAGGGATTTGGTCGCAAGAGACCCAGTACTTC	CSARGIWSQETQYF
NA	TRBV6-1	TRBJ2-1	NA	TGTGCCAGCGGGACGACCCAGACCTACACCTACAATGAGCAGTTCTTC	CASGTTQTYTYNEQFF
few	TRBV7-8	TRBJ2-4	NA	TGTGCCAGCAGCGGCGAGGTTGGGGCAAAAAACATTCAGTACTTC	CASSGEVGAKNIQYF
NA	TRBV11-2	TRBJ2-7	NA	TGTGCCAGCAGCTTAGATGCTCAACTATACGAGCAGTACTTC	CASSLDAQLYEQYF
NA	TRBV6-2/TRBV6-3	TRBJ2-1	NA	TGTGCCAGCAGCGCCGATCGCGGCGTTAGCTCCTACAATGAGCAGTTCTTC	CASSADRGVSSYNEQFF
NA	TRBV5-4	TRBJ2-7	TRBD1	TGTGCCAGCAGCTGGTCCGGGACAGGGGTCTACGAGCAGTACTTC	CASSWSGTGVYEQYF
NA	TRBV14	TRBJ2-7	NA	TGTGCCAGCAGCCAATTATATACTAGTTCCATTCAGCAGTTGTCCAAGTACTTC	CASSQLYTSSIQQLSKYF
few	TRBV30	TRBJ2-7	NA	TGTGCCTGGAGTGTAACTGATGCCTACGAGCAGTACTTC	CAWSVTDAYEQYF
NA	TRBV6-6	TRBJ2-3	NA	TGTGCCAGCAGTTACAGGGTTGGAGATACGCAGTATTTT	CASSYRVGDTQYF
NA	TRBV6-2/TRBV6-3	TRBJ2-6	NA	TGTGCCAGCAGTTTTTCCCCCTCCTCTGGGGCCAACGTCCTGACTTTC	CASSFSPSSGANVLTF
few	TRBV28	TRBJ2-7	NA	TGTGCCAGCAGTTTGTCAGGGAAACTAATCTACGAGCAGTACTTC	CASSLSGKLIYEQYF
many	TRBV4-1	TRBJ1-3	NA	TGCGCCAGCAGCCAAGATAAGGTATCTACTGGAAACACCATATATTTT	CASSQDKVSTGNTIYF
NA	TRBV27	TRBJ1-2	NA	TGTGCCAGCAGTCTCTCCACCCCAGCGAATGGCTACACCTTC	CASSLSTPANGYTF
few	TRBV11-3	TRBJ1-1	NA	TGTGCCAGCAGCTTTCGGACGAACACTGAAGCTTTCTTT	CASSFRTNTEAFF
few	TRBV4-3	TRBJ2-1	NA	TGCGCCAGCAGCCAAGGCCAGGGATCTTACAATGAGCAGTTCTTC	CASSQGQGSYNEQFF
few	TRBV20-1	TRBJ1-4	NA	TGCAGTGCTAGCCAGTCAACTAATGAAAAACTGTTTTTT	CSASQSTNEKLFF
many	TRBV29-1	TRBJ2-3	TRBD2	TGCAGCGTTGAAGACCCGGGAGGGGAGCTGGGCACAGATACGCAGTATTTT	CSVEDPGGELGTDTQYF
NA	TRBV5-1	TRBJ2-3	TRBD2	TGCGCCAGCAGCTTGGCCGGGGGGTCAGATTGGGCTACGCAGTATTTT	CASSLAGGSDWATQYF
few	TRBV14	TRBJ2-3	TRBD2	TGTGCCAGCAGCCAGCTACTAGCGAGTGTAACAGATACGCAGTATTTT	CASSQLLASVTDTQYF
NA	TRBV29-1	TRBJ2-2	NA	TGCAGCGCCGACAGGACCACCGGGGAGCTGTTTTTT	CSADRTTGELFF
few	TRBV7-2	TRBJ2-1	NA	TGTGCCAGCAGCTTGGCGGGGCCTATGGATGAGCAGTTCTTC	CASSLAGPMDEQFF
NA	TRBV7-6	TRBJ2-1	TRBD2	TGTGCCAGCAGCTTAGGTGGGAGTGGGGGGGGTGAGCAGTTCTTC	CASSLGGSGGGEQFF
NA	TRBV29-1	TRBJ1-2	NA	TGCAGCGTTGGGAAGGCGGGAGGCTACACCTTC	CSVGKAGGYTF
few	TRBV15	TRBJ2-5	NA	TGTGCCACCAGCAGGAACCCTCTAGCAAACCAAGAGACCCAGTACTTC	CATSRNPLANQETQYF
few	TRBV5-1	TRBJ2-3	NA	TGCGCCAGCAGCTTGGTTTCGGGGTCGATAAATACGCAGTATTTT	CASSLVSGSINTQYF
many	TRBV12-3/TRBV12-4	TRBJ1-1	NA	TGTGCCAGCAGTTTAAGGCCGGGGACGGTTGACGGCACTGAAGCTTTCTTT	CASSLRPGTVDGTEAFF
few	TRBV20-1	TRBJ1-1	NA	TGCAGTGCTAGTTCGAAGGGACTGAACACTGAAGCTTTCTTT	CSASSKGLNTEAFF
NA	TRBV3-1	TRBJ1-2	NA	TGTGCCAGCAGCCAACAATTTTCGGGGCGTTCGTCTAACTATGGCTACACCTTC	CASSQQFSGRSSNYGYTF
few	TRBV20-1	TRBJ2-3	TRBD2	TGCAGTGCTAGCCCAGCGGGAGTACGGACAGATACGCAGTATTTT	CSASPAGVRTDTQYF
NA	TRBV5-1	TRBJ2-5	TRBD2	TGCGCCAGCAGCTTGGTCCCGACTAGCGGGCAAGAGACCCAGTACTTC	CASSLVPTSGQETQYF
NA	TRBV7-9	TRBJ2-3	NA	TGTGCCAGCTCAAGTTACGCAAGTCGGGATACGCAGTATTTT	CASSSYASRDTQYF
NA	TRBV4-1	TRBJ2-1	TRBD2	TGCGCCAGCAGCCACCCGGGACTAGCGCCGAATGAGCAGTTCTTC	CASSHPGLAPNEQFF
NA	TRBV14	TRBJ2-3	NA	TGTGCCAGCAGCCAAGACTCCGGGACTAGCACAGATACGCAGTATTTT	CASSQDSGTSTDTQYF
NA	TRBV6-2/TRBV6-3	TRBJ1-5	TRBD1	TGTGCCAGCAGTTACTCGAGGACAGGGGGCGAAGGCAATCAGCCCCAGCATTTT	CASSYSRTGGEGNQPQHF
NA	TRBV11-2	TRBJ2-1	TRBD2	TGTGCCAGCAGCTTAGGTGGGGGGGGATTCTTC	CASSLGGGGFF
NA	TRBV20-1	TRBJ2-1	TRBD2	TGCAGTGCTAACGATCCGGGACTAGCGCTGAACAATGAGCAGTTCTTC	CSANDPGLALNNEQFF
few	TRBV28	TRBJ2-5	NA	TGTGCCAGCAGTTTATTGCAGGGTGGTGGTAAAGAGACCCAGTACTTC	CASSLLQGGGKETQYF
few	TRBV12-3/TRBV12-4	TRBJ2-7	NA	TGTGCCAGCAGTTTAACACGGGCCTACGAGCAGTACTTC	CASSLTRAYEQYF
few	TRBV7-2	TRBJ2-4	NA	TGTGCCAGCAGCAAAGGTCAGGGAATGGGAGCCAAAAACATTCAGTACTTC	CASSKGQGMGAKNIQYF
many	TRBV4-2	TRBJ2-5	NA	TGTGCCAGCAGCCGAATGGCACGAGAAGAGACCCAGTACTTC	CASSRMAREETQYF
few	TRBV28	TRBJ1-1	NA	TGTGCCAGCAGCCTTTCCTGGGGAGAAGCTTTCTTT	CASSLSWGEAFF
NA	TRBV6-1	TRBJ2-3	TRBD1	TGTGCCAGCAGAAAAGGGACAGGGCCGACAGATACGCAGTATTTT	CASRKGTGPTDTQYF
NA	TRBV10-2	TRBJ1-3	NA	TGCGCCAGCCGAGAACGCTCTGGAAACACCATATATTTT	CASRERSGNTIYF
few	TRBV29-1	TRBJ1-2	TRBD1	TGCAGCGTTGAAGAGTCAGGGGGAGAGGGCTACACCTTC	CSVEESGGEGYTF